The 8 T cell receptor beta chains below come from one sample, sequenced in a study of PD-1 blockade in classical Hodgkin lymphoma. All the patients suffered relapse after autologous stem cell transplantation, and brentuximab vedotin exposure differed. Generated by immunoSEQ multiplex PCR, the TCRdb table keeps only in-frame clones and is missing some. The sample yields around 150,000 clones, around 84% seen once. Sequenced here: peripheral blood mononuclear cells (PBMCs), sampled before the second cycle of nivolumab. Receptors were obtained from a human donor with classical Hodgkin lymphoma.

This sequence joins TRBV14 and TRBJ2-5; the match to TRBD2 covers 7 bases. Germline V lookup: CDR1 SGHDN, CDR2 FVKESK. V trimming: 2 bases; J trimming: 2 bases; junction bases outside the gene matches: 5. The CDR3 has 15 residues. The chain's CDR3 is CASSQWSGGQETQYF. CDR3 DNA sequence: TGTGCCAGCAGCCAATGGTCCGGGGGGCAAGAGACCCAGTACTTC.

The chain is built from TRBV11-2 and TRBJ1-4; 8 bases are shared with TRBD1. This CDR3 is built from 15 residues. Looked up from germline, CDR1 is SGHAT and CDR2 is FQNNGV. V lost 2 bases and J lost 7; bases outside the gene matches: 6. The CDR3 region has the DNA TGTGCCAGCAGCTTAAGGGACAGGAGGGGTGAAAAACTGTTTTTT. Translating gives CASSLRDRRGEKLFF.

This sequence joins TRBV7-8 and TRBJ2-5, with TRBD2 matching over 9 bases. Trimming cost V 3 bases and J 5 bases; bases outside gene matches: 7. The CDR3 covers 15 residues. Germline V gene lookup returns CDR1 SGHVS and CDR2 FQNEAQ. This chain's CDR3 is CASSFNSGGLETQYF. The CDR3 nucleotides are TGTGCCAGCAGCTTTAACAGCGGGGGGTTGGAGACCCAGTACTTC. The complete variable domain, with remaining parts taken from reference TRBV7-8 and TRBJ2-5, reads GAGVSQSPRYKVAKRGQDVALRCDPISGHVSLFWYQQALGQGPEFLTYFQNEAQLDKSGLPSDRFFAERPEGSVSTLKIQRTQQEDSAVYLCASSFNSGGLETQYFGPGTRLLVL.

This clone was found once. CDR3 amino acids: CASSFDRGNYGYTF. The CDR3 coding sequence is TGTGCCAGCAGCTTTGACAGGGGGAACTATGGCTACACCTTC. This sequence joins TRBV7-2 and TRBJ1-2; TRBD1 matches 9 bases. Germline CDR1 and CDR2: SGHTA and FQGNSA. CDR3 size: 14 residues. Trimming removed 3 bases from V and 2 bases from J; junction bases left unmatched: 1.

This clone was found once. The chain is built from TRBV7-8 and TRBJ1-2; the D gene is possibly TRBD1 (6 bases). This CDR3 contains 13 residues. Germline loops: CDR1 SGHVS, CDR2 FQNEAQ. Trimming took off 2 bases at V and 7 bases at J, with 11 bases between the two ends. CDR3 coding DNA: TGTGCCAGCAGCTTATCCAGCAGGGGTGGCTACACCTTC. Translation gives CASSLSSRGGYTF.

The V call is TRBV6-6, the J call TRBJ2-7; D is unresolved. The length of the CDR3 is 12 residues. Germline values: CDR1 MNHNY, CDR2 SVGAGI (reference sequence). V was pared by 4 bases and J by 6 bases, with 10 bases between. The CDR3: CASSSDIGEQYF. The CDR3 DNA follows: TGTGCCAGCAGTTCAGACATCGGCGAGCAGTACTTC.

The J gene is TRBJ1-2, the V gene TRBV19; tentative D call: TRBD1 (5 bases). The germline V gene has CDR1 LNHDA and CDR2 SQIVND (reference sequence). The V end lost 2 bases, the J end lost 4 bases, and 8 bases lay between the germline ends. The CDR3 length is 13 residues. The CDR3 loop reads CASSIYQGYGYTF. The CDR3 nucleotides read TGTGCCAGTAGTATATACCAGGGCTATGGCTACACCTTC. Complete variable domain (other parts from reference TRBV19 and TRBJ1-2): DGGITQSPKYLFRKEGQNVTLSCEQNLNHDAMYWYRQDPGQGLRLIYYSQIVNDFQKGDIAEGYSVSREKKESFPLTVTSAQKNPTAFYLCASSIYQGYGYTFGSGTRLTVV.

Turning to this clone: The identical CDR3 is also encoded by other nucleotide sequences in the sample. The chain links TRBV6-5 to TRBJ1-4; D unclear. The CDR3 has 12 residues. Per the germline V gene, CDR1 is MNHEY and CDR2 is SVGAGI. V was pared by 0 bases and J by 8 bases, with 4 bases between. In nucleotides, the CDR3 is TGTGCCAGCAGTTACTCCGGCGAAAAACTGTTTTTT. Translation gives CASSYSGEKLFF.